The 9 T cell receptor beta chains below come from one sample, sequenced in a study of immune characterization of retroperitoneal liposarcoma. TCRdb re-derived calls from the PCR reads in MiXCR, one entry per CDR3 protein. The sample lists more than 6,000 distinct CDR3 sequences, about 29% occurring once. Source material: tumor tissue. The receptors shown here come from a female donor with retroperitoneal liposarcoma.

Many counts were recorded for this clonotype. This chain links TRBV6-5 with TRBJ2-7, with 11 bases matching TRBD2. This CDR3 has 15 amino acids. Losses at the gene ends were 2 bases for V and 3 bases for J; bases not matched to a gene: 3. CDR1 is MNHEY, CDR2 SVGAGI, per germline. The CDR3 region is CASSYVAGGDYEQYF. The DNA for the CDR3 is TGTGCCAGCAGTTACGTAGCGGGGGGGGACTACGAGCAGTACTTC.

This clonotype was counted a few times. The chain uses TRBV7-9 and TRBJ1-1; 8 nucleotides match TRBD1. V gave up 5 bases and J gave up 4 bases; unmatched junction bases: 6. The germline V gene has CDR1 SEHNR and CDR2 FQNEAQ (reference sequence). The length of the CDR3 is 14 residues. The DNA of the CDR3 is TGTGCCAGCAGCCCGGGGACAGGTTCCACTGAAGCTTTCTTT. This encodes CASSPGTGSTEAFF.

This clonotype has more than one count but fewer than ten. The chain joins TRBV25-1 to TRBJ2-2; 9 nucleotides match TRBD1. The CDR3 spans 14 residues. Unmatched junction bases numbered 2, after V lost 6 bases and J lost 3 bases. From germline, CDR1 is MGHDK and CDR2 SYGVNS. The CDR3 region is CASSDRGDTGELFF. Here the CDR3 DNA reads TGTGCCAGCAGCGACAGGGGGGACACCGGGGAGCTGTTTTTT.

The chain employs TRBV6-1 and TRBJ2-1; 8 bases map to TRBD2. J lost 10 bases, V lost 6 bases, and 17 bases had no gene match. In germline, CDR1 is MNHNS, CDR2 SASEGT. The CDR3 is 16 residues long. This CDR3 reads CASRGQGAGGTGEQFF. The CDR3 nucleotides are TGTGCCAGCAGGGGCCAAGGTGCGGGAGGAACGGGCGAGCAGTTCTTC.

The chain links TRBV6-1 to TRBJ2-4, with 7 bases that match TRBD1. The CDR3 consists of 14 residues. CDR1 MNHNS and CDR2 SASEGT come from the germline V gene. The V and J ends lost 5 bases and 13 bases, in that order; junction bases with no gene match: 14. For the CDR3, the DNA is TGTGCCAGCAGTCCCCTACTTCGACAGGGTGGGCAGTACTTC. It codes for CASSPLLRQGGQYF.

This clonotype was observed a few times. The V gene is TRBV12-3 or TRBV12-4, the J gene TRBJ1-1, with D unclear. Trimming pared 0 bases from V and 3 bases from J, leaving 11 bases between. The CDR3 is 15 amino acids. This CDR3 reads CASSLAGRTDTEAFF. As DNA, the CDR3 is TGTGCCAGCAGTTTAGCAGGGAGAACGGACACTGAAGCTTTCTTT.

This sequence joins TRBV5-6 and TRBJ1-6; D call uncertain. The CDR3 runs to 15 residues. In germline, CDR1 is SGHDT, CDR2 YYEEEE. Trimming took off 0 bases at V and 7 bases at J, with 11 bases between the two ends. This CDR3 reads CASSLDRVGNSPLHF. CDR3 sequence (DNA): TGTGCCAGCAGCTTGGACCGGGTTGGGAATTCACCCCTCCACTTT. Full variable domain (remainder filled in from reference TRBV5-6 and TRBJ1-6): DAGVTQSPTHLIKTRGQQVTLRCSPKSGHDTVSWYQQALGQGPQFIFQYYEEEERQRGNFPDRFSGHQFPNYSSELNVNALLLGDSALYLCASSLDRVGNSPLHFGNGTRLTVT.

The chain combines TRBV6-1 with TRBJ2-1; possibly TRBD1 or TRBD2 for D (5 bases each). This CDR3 has 14 residues. V dropped 8 bases and J dropped 7 bases, with 18 bases sitting between them. Germline CDR1 reads MNHNS; CDR2 reads SASEGT. The CDR3 loop reads CASARDLVWNEQFF. Here the CDR3 DNA reads TGTGCCAGCGCAAGGGACCTGGTCTGGAATGAGCAGTTCTTC.

This sequence joins TRBV5-3 and TRBJ1-3; D is possibly TRBD1 (5 bases). TRBV5-3 is sorted into the ORF group, with uncertain function. This CDR3 is 15 amino acids long. Trimming stripped 8 bases from V and 4 bases from J, with 19 bases between. DNA for the CDR3: TGTGCCAGCAGCAACCGGGGGAGAGGGGGAAACACCATATATTTT. This translates into CASSNRGRGGNTIYF.